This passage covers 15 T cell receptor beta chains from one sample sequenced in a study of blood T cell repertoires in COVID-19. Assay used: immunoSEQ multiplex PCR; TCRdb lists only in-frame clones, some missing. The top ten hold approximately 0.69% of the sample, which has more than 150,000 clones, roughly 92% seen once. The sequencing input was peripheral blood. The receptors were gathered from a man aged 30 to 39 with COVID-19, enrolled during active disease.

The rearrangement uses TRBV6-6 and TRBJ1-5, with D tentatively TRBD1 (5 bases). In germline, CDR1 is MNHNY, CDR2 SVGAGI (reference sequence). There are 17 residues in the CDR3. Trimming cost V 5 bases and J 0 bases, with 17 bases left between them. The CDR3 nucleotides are TGTGCCAGCAGTCGATACCACGGGGGATTTAGCAATCAGCCCCAGCATTTT. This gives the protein CASSRYHGGFSNQPQHF.

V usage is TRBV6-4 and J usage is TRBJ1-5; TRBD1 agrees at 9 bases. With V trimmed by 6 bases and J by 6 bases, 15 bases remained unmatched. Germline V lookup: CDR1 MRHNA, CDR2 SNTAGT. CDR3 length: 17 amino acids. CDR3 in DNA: TGTGCCAGCAGGACAACACGCCGGGACAGGGTCAGTCAGCCCCAGCATTTT. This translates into CASRTTRRDRVSQPQHF.

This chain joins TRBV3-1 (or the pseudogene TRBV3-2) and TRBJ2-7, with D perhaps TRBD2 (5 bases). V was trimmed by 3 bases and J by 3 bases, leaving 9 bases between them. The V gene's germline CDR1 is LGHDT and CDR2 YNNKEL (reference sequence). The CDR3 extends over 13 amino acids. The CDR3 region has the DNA TGTGCCAGCAGCCAGGACTCTAACTACGAGCAGTACTTC. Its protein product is CASSQDSNYEQYF.

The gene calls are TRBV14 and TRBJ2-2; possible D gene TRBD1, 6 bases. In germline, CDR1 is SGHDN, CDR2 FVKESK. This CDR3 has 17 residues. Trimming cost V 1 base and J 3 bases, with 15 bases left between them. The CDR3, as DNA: TGTGCCAGCAGCCAAGGGGTGGGACACATTGACACCGGGGAGCTGTTTTTT. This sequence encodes CASSQGVGHIDTGELFF.

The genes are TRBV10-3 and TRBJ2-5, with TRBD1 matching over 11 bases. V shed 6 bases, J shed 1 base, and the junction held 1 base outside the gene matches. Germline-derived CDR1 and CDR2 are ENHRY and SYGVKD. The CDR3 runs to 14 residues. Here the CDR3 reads CAIRGTGGQETQYF. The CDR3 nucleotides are TGTGCCATCAGGGGGACAGGGGGCCAAGAGACCCAGTACTTC.

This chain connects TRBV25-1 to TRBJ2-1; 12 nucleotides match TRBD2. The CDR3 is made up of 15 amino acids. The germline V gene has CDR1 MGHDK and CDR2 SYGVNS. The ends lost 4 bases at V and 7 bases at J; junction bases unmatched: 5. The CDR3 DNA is TGTGCCAGCAGTGTCCCTAGCGGGGGGGGAAATGAGCAGTTCTTC. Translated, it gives CASSVPSGGGNEQFF.

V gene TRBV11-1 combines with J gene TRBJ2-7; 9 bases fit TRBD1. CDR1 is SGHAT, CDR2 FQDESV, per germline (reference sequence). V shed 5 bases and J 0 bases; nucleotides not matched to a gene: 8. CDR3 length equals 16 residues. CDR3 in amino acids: CASSAAGTGTSYEQYF. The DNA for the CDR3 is TGTGCCAGCAGCGCCGCCGGGACAGGGACCTCCTACGAGCAGTACTTC.

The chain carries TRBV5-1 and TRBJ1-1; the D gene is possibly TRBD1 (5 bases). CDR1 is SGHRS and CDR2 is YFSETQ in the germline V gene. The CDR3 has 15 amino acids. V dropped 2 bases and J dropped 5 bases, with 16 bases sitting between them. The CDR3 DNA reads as TGCGCCAGCAGCTTTGCAGACAGTACTTGGACTGAAGCTTTCTTT. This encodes CASSFADSTWTEAFF.

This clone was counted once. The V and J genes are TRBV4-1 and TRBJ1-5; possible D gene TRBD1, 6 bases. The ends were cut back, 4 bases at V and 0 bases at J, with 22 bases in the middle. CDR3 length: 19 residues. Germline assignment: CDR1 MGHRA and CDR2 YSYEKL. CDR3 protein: CASSRHDDRSPFSNQPQHF. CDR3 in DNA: TGCGCCAGCAGCCGCCATGACGACAGGTCTCCTTTTAGCAATCAGCCCCAGCATTTT.

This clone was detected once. The CDR3, as DNA: TGTGCCAGCAGCCCCAGGACAGAACAAGCTTTCTTT. Encoded protein: CASSPRTEQAFF. The chain recombines TRBV9 with TRBJ1-1; D is perhaps TRBD1 (6 bases). This CDR3 spans 12 amino acids. Trimming left V 4 bases short and J 9 bases short, with 13 bases between. Germline V gives CDR1 SGDLS, CDR2 YYNGEE. The full variable domain, with the rest looked up from reference TRBV9 and TRBJ1-1, is DSGVTQTPKHLITATGQRVTLRCSPRSGDLSVYWYQQSLDQGLQFLIQYYNGEERAKGNILERFSAQQFPDLHSELNLSSLELGDSALYFCASSPRTEQAFFGQGTRLTVV.

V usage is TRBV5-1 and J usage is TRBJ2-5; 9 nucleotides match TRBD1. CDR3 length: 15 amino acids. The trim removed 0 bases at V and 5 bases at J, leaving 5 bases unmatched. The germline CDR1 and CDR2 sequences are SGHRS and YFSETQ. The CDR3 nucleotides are TGCGCCAGCAGCTTGGGGGACAGGGACAGCGAGACCCAGTACTTC. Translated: CASSLGDRDSETQYF.

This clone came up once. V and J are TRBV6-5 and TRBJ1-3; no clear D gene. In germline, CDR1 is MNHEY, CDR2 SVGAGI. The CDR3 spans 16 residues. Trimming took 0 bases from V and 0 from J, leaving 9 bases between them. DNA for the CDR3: TGTGCCAGCAGTTACTCCACAGAGCCCTCTGGAAACACCATATATTTT. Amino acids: CASSYSTEPSGNTIYF.

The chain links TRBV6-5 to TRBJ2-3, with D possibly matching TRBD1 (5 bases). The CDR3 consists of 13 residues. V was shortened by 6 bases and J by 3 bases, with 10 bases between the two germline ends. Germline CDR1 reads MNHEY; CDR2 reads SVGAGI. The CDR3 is CASRAPGTDTQYF. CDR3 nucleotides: TGTGCCAGCAGGGCCCCAGGGACAGATACGCAGTATTTT.

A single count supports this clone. Here the CDR3 reads CASSSPGTGDGKLFF. The CDR3 DNA sequence: TGTGCCAGCAGTTCCCCCGGGACAGGGGACGGAAAACTGTTTTTT. The chain employs TRBV6-6 and TRBJ1-4; TRBD1 aligns across 10 bases. V was pared by 4 bases and J by 10 bases, with 9 bases of the junction left unmatched. This CDR3 comprises 15 residues. Germline V gene lookup returns CDR1 MNHNY and CDR2 SVGAGI (reference sequence).

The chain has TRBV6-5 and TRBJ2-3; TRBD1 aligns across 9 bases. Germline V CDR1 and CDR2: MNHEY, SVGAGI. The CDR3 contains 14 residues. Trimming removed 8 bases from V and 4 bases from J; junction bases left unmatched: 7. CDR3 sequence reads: CASGDRGMSDTQYF. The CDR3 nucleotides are TGTGCCAGCGGCGACAGGGGGATGTCAGATACGCAGTATTTT.